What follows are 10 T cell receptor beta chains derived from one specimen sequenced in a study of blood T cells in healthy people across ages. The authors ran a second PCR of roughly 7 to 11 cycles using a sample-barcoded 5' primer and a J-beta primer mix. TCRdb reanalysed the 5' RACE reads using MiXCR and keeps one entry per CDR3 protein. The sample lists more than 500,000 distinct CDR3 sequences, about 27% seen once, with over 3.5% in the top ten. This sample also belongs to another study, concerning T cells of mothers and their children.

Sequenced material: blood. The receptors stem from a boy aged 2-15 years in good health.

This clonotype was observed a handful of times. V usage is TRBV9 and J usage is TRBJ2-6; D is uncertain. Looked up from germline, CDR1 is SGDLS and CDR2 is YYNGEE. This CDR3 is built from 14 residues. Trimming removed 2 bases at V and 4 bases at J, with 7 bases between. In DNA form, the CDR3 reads TGTGCCAGCAGCGTCCCCTCCGGGGCCAACGTCCTGACTTTC. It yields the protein CASSVPSGANVLTF.

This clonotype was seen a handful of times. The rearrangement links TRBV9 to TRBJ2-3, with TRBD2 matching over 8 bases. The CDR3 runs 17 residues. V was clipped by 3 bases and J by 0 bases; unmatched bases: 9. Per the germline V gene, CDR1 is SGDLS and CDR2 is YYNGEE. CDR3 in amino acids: CASSARGGALSTDTQYF. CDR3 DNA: TGTGCCAGCAGCGCTCGGGGGGGGGCGCTGAGCACAGATACGCAGTATTTT.

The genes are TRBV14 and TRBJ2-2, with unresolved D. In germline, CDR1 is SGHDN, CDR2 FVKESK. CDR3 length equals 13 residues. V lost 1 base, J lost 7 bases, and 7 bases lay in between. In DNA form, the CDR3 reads TGTGCCAGCAGCCAAGTAGAGCACGGGGAGCTGTTTTTT. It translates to CASSQVEHGELFF. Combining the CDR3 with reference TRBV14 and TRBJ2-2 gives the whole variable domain EAGVTQFPSHSVIEKGQTVTLRCDPISGHDNLYWYRRVMGKEIKFLLHFVKESKQDESGMPNNRFLAERTGGTYSTLKVQPAELEDSGVYFCASSQVEHGELFFGEGSRLTVL.

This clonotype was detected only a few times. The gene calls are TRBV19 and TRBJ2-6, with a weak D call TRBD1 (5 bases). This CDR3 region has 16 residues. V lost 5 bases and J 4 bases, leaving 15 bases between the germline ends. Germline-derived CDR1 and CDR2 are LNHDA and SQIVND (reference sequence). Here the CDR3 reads CASSPDAGSGANVLTF. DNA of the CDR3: TGTGCCAGTAGTCCAGACGCAGGGTCCGGGGCCAACGTCCTGACTTTC.

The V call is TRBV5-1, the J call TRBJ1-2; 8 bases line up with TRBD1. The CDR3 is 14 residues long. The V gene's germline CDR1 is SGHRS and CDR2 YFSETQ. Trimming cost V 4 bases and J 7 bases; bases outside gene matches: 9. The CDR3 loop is CASSKGQGGSGYTF. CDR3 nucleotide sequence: TGCGCCAGCAGCAAAGGACAGGGAGGAAGTGGCTACACCTTC.

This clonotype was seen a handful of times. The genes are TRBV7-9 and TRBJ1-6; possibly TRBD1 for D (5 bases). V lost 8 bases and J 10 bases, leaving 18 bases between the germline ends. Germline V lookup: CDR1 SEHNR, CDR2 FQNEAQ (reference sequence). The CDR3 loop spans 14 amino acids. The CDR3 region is CASGTGESHSPLHF. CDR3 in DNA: TGTGCCAGCGGAACGGGGGAGTCTCACTCACCCCTCCACTTT.

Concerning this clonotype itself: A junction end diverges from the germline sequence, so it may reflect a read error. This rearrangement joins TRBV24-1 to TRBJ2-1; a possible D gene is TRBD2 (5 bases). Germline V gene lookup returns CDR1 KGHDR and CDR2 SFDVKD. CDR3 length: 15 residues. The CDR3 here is CATSDSGPGTGEQFF. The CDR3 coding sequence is TGTGCCACCAGTGATTCGGGTCCGGGAACCGGTGAGCAGTTCTTT.

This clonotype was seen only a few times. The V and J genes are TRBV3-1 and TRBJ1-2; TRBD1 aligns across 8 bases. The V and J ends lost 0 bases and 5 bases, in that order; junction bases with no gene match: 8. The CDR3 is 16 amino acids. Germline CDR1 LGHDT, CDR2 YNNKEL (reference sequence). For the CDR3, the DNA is TGTGCCAGCAGCCAAGACTCGACAGGGGATTGGTATGGCTACACCTTC. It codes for CASSQDSTGDWYGYTF.

CDR3 sequence reads: CASRNGGRIADTQYF. CDR3 DNA: TGTGCCAGCAGGAACGGCGGGAGGATCGCAGATACGCAGTATTTT. The chain uses TRBV28 and TRBJ2-3, with 8 positions matching TRBD2. The CDR3 loop spans 15 amino acids. Germline loops: CDR1 MDHEN, CDR2 SYDVKM. With V trimmed by 6 bases and J by 4 bases, 9 bases remained unmatched.

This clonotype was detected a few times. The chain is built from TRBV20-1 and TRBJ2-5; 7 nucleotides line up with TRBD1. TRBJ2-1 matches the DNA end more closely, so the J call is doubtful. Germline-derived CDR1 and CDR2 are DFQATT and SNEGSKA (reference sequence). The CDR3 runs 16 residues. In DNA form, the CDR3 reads TGCAGTGCTAGGCATCCCGGGACAGCAGTATACAATGAGCAGTTCTTC. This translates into CSARHPGTAVYNEQFF.